This is a list of T cell receptor beta chains from one sample in a study of PD-1 blockade in classical Hodgkin lymphoma. Profiling relied on immunoSEQ multiplex PCR, and the TCRdb table lists in-frame clones only, not all of them. Of roughly 15,000 clones listed, less than 80% were seen once; the top ten hold approximately 8%. Here the sequenced sample was peripheral blood mononuclear cells (PBMCs), taken before the second cycle of nivolumab. These receptors all come from a human donor with classical Hodgkin lymphoma. Each CDR3 is given without its conserved first and last residue. Rows may omit the clone size; those that give it use once, few, many or a size class.

clone_size: .
j_call: TRBJ1-5
v_call: TRBV6-5
cdr3_aa: ASSYSMGASQPQH

clone_size: .
j_call: TRBJ2-2
v_call: TRBV5-1
cdr3_aa: ASSPTQIRRGELF

clone_size: few
j_call: TRBJ2-5
v_call: TRBV11-2
cdr3_aa: ASSLDLLAPETQY

clone_size: few
j_call: TRBJ2-7
v_call: TRBV7-9
cdr3_aa: ASSLDLYEQY

clone_size: medium-sized
j_call: TRBJ2-1
v_call: TRBV7-8
cdr3_aa: ASSLGVSLANDNEQF

clone_size: .
j_call: TRBJ2-3
v_call: TRBV27
cdr3_aa: ASSVVRGGTDTQY

clone_size: .
j_call: TRBJ2-3
v_call: TRBV30
cdr3_aa: AWSVQGQGPDTQY

clone_size: few
j_call: TRBJ2-1
v_call: TRBV7-6
cdr3_aa: ASSLWGRDNEQF

clone_size: .
j_call: TRBJ1-5
v_call: TRBV28
cdr3_aa: ASNLGTGLTMEPQH

clone_size: .
j_call: TRBJ1-5
v_call: TRBV28
cdr3_aa: ASSSPADQPQH

clone_size: .
j_call: TRBJ1-1
v_call: TRBV13
cdr3_aa: ASSLGLEAF

clone_size: few
j_call: TRBJ1-1
v_call: TRBV30
cdr3_aa: AWKRGAAFMNTEAF

clone_size: .
j_call: TRBJ2-1
v_call: TRBV27
cdr3_aa: ASSLDGWLGNEQF

clone_size: .
j_call: TRBJ2-3
v_call: TRBV28
cdr3_aa: ASSLLASVLTDTQY

clone_size: .
j_call: TRBJ2-2
v_call: TRBV7-8
cdr3_aa: ASSFTSANTGELF

clone_size: .
j_call: TRBJ2-5
v_call: TRBV18
cdr3_aa: ASSPNRLGSQETQY

clone_size: .
j_call: TRBJ2-3
v_call: TRBV10-3
cdr3_aa: AIGRVGDTDTQY

clone_size: .
j_call: TRBJ2-7
v_call: TRBV5-1
cdr3_aa: ASQTQPSSYEQY

clone_size: .
j_call: TRBJ1-1
v_call: TRBV27
cdr3_aa: ASSSIGLKTEAF

clone_size: .
j_call: TRBJ1-4
v_call: TRBV7-9
cdr3_aa: ASSTWDRDEKLF

clone_size: few
j_call: TRBJ1-1
v_call: TRBV27
cdr3_aa: ASSLHTGGRNTEAF

clone_size: .
j_call: TRBJ2-5
v_call: TRBV6-1
cdr3_aa: ASSNPLAGGLY

clone_size: medium-sized
j_call: TRBJ1-1
v_call: TRBV2
cdr3_aa: ASSEPGDTEAF

clone_size: .
j_call: TRBJ1-2
v_call: TRBV29-1
cdr3_aa: SVDRLGGYDGGYT

clone_size: .
j_call: TRBJ2-5
v_call: TRBV18
cdr3_aa: ASSPDAEETQY

clone_size: .
j_call: TRBJ2-3
v_call: TRBV5-1
cdr3_aa: ASLSTSTDTQY

clone_size: few
j_call: TRBJ2-7
v_call: TRBV7-9
cdr3_aa: ASSHGAYEQY

clone_size: few
j_call: TRBJ2-2
v_call: TRBV27
cdr3_aa: ASGLREKNTGELF

clone_size: few
j_call: TRBJ2-4
v_call: TRBV23-1
cdr3_aa: ASSRMSGGENIQY

clone_size: .
j_call: TRBJ2-1
v_call: TRBV6-5
cdr3_aa: ASSYNRPGEQF

clone_size: .
j_call: TRBJ1-5
v_call: TRBV11-2
cdr3_aa: ASSGQPGQPQH

clone_size: .
j_call: TRBJ1-4
v_call: TRBV19
cdr3_aa: ASSIEGRRTNEKLF

clone_size: few
j_call: TRBJ1-2
v_call: TRBV27
cdr3_aa: ASSLLGQTNYGYT

clone_size: few
j_call: TRBJ2-3
v_call: TRBV21-1
cdr3_aa: ASSKEFRGQASTDTQY

clone_size: few
j_call: TRBJ1-1
v_call: TRBV19
cdr3_aa: ASRPFGPHTEAF

clone_size: .
j_call: TRBJ1-5
v_call: TRBV21-1
cdr3_aa: ASSTGQGGRQPQH

clone_size: .
j_call: TRBJ2-7
v_call: TRBV15
cdr3_aa: ATSRDPLTSVYEQY